This TCR beta chain comes out of a study of CD8+ T cells in alopecia areata. Extracted from the samples, RNA was reverse transcribed into cDNA to serve as the sequencing template. Assay: immunoSEQ multiplex PCR; the TCRdb copy retains only in-frame clones and omits some. The table lists 140,000 to 150,000 clones, roughly 46% of them singletons. There are 12 residues in the CDR3. Trimming removed 2 bases at V and 8 bases at J, with 7 bases between. From germline, CDR1 is SGHRS and CDR2 YFSETQ. Material: CD4+ T cells sorted from blood, obtained at week 0. The clonotype was recovered from a human donor with alopecia areata. The gene calls are TRBV5-1 and TRBJ2-2, with D unresolved. The CDR3, as DNA: TGCGCCAGCAGCTTTAGCACAGGGGAGCTGTTTTTT. Translated, it gives CASSFSTGELFF.